This T cell receptor (beta chain) appears in the sequencing data of a study of shared clonotypes between healthy human individuals. This clone came up a few times. Generated by immunoSEQ multiplex PCR, the TCRdb table keeps only in-frame clones and is missing some. The repertoire consists of roughly 680,000 clones, with roughly two thirds occurring once and the leading ten covering less than 2%. Germline V CDR1 and CDR2: MDHEN, SYDVKM. V shed 4 bases and J 0 bases; nucleotides not matched to a gene: 4. This CDR3 has 15 amino acids. The TCR sequence derives from a woman in her 30s in good health. This sequence joins TRBV28 and TRBJ1-1; TRBD1 agrees at 8 bases. The sequencing sample was made of memory CD4+ T cells sorted from blood. Subset given: CD45RA-negative fraction. The CDR3, as DNA: TGTGCCAGCAGTTCCCAGGGGGCAATGAACACTGAAGCTTTCTTT. Protein sequence: CASSSQGAMNTEAFF.